Shown below are 22 T cell receptor beta chains from a single sample sequenced in a study of cytomegalovirus exposure and HLA in healthy donors. PCR used 60 Vbeta primers and 13 Jbeta primers. Some clones are missing from TCRdb's copy, which holds only in-frame ones; the method was immunoSEQ multiplex PCR. The sample shows over 150,000 clones, around four fifths of them seen only once. The material sequenced was PBMCs. The receptor source for this set is a woman aged 50 to 65 in good health and CMV-seropositive.

The chain combines TRBV28 with TRBJ2-7, with TRBD1 matching over 10 bases. The CDR3 is made up of 14 amino acids. Losses at the gene ends were 7 bases for V and 4 bases for J; bases not matched to a gene: 7. Germline CDR1 and CDR2: MDHEN and SYDVKM. CDR3 in DNA: TGTGCCAGCAAAACGGGACAGGGGATTTACGAGCAGTACTTC. Its translation is CASKTGQGIYEQYF.

The chain joins TRBV4-3 to TRBJ1-2, with TRBD1 matching over 7 bases. The CDR3 is 16 residues long. After removal of 4 bases from V and 4 bases from J, the junction contained 12 bases not matched to a gene. Germline lookup yields CDR1 LGHNA and CDR2 YSLEER. CDR3 nucleotides: TGCGCCAGCAGCCGAACGGGAACAGGGGCTCTCTATGGCTACACCTTC. Translation: CASSRTGTGALYGYTF.

The chain has TRBV5-1 and TRBJ2-3; 9 nucleotides agree with TRBD2. Germline CDR1 reads SGHRS; CDR2 reads YFSETQ. Trimming at V came to 0 bases and at J to 8 bases, leaving 4 bases not matched to a gene. CDR3 length: 14 amino acids. CDR3 sequence (DNA): TGCGCCAGCAGCTTGGATAGTAGCGGGAGTACGCAGTATTTT. It is translated as CASSLDSSGSTQYF.

Note on this clone: Other DNA sequences in this sample translate to the same CDR3. This sequence joins TRBV19 and TRBJ1-2; possible D gene TRBD1, 6 bases. The V gene's germline CDR1 is LNHDA and CDR2 SQIVND (reference sequence). There are 17 residues in the CDR3. V was cut by 9 bases and J by 0 bases, with 23 bases left in between. CDR3 sequence reads: CASRRLTGGGTNYGYTF. In DNA form, the CDR3 reads TGTGCCAGCCGTCGGCTGACAGGAGGCGGAACTAACTATGGCTACACCTTC.

The chain links TRBV5-4 to TRBJ2-2; 7 nucleotides agree with TRBD2. CDR3 length: 17 amino acids. Germline V gene data show CDR1 as SGHNT and CDR2 as YYREEE (reference sequence). V lost 4 bases to trimming and J lost 6 bases; unmatched junction nucleotides: 15. In nucleotides, the CDR3 is TGTGCCAGCAGCCACTTAGTGGCGGGAGTTGAAGCCGGGGAGCTGTTTTTT. Translating gives CASSHLVAGVEAGELFF.

The V and J genes are TRBV21-1 and TRBJ1-2. TRBV21-1 is an annotated pseudogene. There are 13 residues in the CDR3. The chain's CDR3 is CASSEAGNYGYTF. Here the CDR3 DNA reads TGTGCCAGCAGCGAGGCCGGTAACTATGGCTACACCTTC.

J is TRBJ1-2 and V is TRBV5-1, with a tentative D call TRBD1 (5 bases). There are 16 residues in the CDR3. Germline lookup yields CDR1 SGHRS and CDR2 YFSETQ. V was trimmed by 0 bases and J by 1 base, leaving 13 bases between them. For the CDR3, the DNA is TGCGCCAGCAGCTTGGGCGACAGACTAGATAACTATGGCTACACCTTC. Protein sequence: CASSLGDRLDNYGYTF.

In regard to this clone: The sample holds other DNA sequences that translate to the same CDR3. The chain couples TRBV6-5 to TRBJ1-2; D not certain. V was cut by 0 bases and J by 0 bases, with 8 bases left in between. The CDR3 has 15 residues. The V gene's germline CDR1 is MNHEY and CDR2 SVGAGI. CDR3 DNA sequence: TGTGCCAGCAGTTACTCGGGCAGGACTAACTATGGCTACACCTTC. Protein sequence: CASSYSGRTNYGYTF.

This chain connects TRBV4-3 to TRBJ2-1; D is unresolved. Germline V lookup: CDR1 LGHNA, CDR2 YSLEER. V lost 0 bases, J lost 8 bases, and 11 bases lay in between. The CDR3 covers 14 residues. CDR3: CASSQDLRVDEQFF. CDR3 in DNA: TGCGCCAGCAGCCAAGATTTACGGGTCGATGAGCAGTTCTTC.

In its sample, this clone was seen a few times. The genes are TRBV13 and TRBJ2-1; 13 nucleotides line up with TRBD2. Losses at the gene ends were 5 bases for V and 3 bases for J; bases not matched to a gene: 7. The germline V gene encodes CDR1 PRHDT and CDR2 FYEKMQ (reference sequence). CDR3 length: 17 residues. CDR3 loop: CASSKSRTSGSYNEQFF. CDR3 DNA sequence: TGTGCCAGCAGCAAATCGCGGACTAGCGGGAGCTACAATGAGCAGTTCTTC.

V is TRBV5-3 and J is TRBJ1-2; TRBD1 matches 11 bases. TRBV5-3 is identified as an open reading frame with a role that is uncertain. V was pared by 4 bases and J by 7 bases, with 6 bases of the junction left unmatched. CDR3 size: 14 residues. CDR3 amino acids: CARSPDRGLFGYTF. The CDR3 coding sequence is TGTGCCAGAAGCCCGGACAGGGGGCTTTTTGGCTACACCTTC.

The chain joins TRBV6-1 to TRBJ2-7; a possible D gene is TRBD1 (6 bases). Germline V CDR1 and CDR2: MNHNS, SASEGT. This CDR3 comprises 15 residues. V lost 4 bases and J 3 bases, leaving 16 bases between the germline ends. The CDR3 coding sequence is TGTGCCAGCAGTGCATACAGTGGACAGAACTACGAGCAGTACTTC. This translates into CASSAYSGQNYEQYF.

This clone was detected only once. The chain couples TRBV5-6 to TRBJ2-6, with TRBD1 matching 7 bases. The J segment lost 0 bases and the V segment lost 8 bases, leaving 8 bases of the junction unmatched. The length of the CDR3 is 16 residues. Germline CDR1 SGHDT, CDR2 YYEEEE. Written as DNA, the CDR3 is TGTGCCAGTTCCAGACAGGGCTTCTCTGGGGCCAACGTCCTGACTTTC. Its translation is CASSRQGFSGANVLTF.

This clone appeared a single time. The rearrangement links TRBV4-3 to TRBJ2-3; no clear D. The V end lost 1 base, the J end lost 0 bases, and 11 bases lay between the germline ends. CDR1 LGHNA and CDR2 YSLEER come from the germline V gene. The CDR3 is 16 amino acids. For the CDR3, the DNA is TGCGCCAGCAGCCAAGGGAGCCACCTAAGCACAGATACGCAGTATTTT. Amino acids: CASSQGSHLSTDTQYF.

This chain joins TRBV29-1 and TRBJ2-3, with 7 nucleotides matching TRBD2. This CDR3 region has 13 residues. V lost 8 bases, J lost 0 bases, and 5 bases stayed unmatched. In germline, CDR1 is SQVTM, CDR2 ANQGSEA. CDR3 residues: CSWGGESTDTQYF. The CDR3 DNA sequence: TGCAGCTGGGGGGGGGAAAGCACAGATACGCAGTATTTT.

V usage is TRBV5-4 and J usage is TRBJ2-5; the match to TRBD2 covers 8 bases. This CDR3 is 16 amino acids long. Germline V gene lookup returns CDR1 SGHNT and CDR2 YYREEE (reference sequence). The trim removed 7 bases at V and 2 bases at J, leaving 13 bases unmatched. The CDR3, as DNA: TGTGCCAGCTCCACCCCGAGGGCTAGCGGGCAAGAGACCCAGTACTTC. Its translation: CASSTPRASGQETQYF.

CDR3 residues: CASTLLPGNTEAFF. The CDR3 DNA follows: TGTGCCAGCACCCTACTCCCGGGAAACACTGAAGCTTTCTTT. V is TRBV7-3 and J is TRBJ1-1; no definite D call. Trimming took off 7 bases at V and 2 bases at J, with 14 bases between the two ends. The germline V gene encodes CDR1 SGHTA and CDR2 FQGTGA. This CDR3 has 14 residues.

Only a few counts were recorded for this clone. J is TRBJ2-6 and V is TRBV15; D possibly corresponds to TRBD2 (6 bases). In germline, CDR1 is LNHNV, CDR2 YYDKDF (reference sequence). Trimming pared 0 bases from V and 1 base from J, leaving 22 bases between. The CDR3 is 21 residues long. The CDR3 DNA sequence: TGTGCCACCAGCAGAGATGTGATTTTTCCCGGGAGTGAATCTGGGGCCAACGTCCTGACTTTC. Its protein is CATSRDVIFPGSESGANVLTF. Full variable domain (outside the CDR3, taken from reference TRBV15 and TRBJ2-6): DAMVIQNPRYQVTQFGKPVTLSCSQTLNHNVMYWYQQKSSQAPKLLFHYYDKDFNNEADTPDNFQSRRPNTSFCFLDIRSPGLGDTAMYLCATSRDVIFPGSESGANVLTFGAGSRLTVL.

This sequence joins TRBV19 and TRBJ2-3; TRBD1 matches 7 bases. The CDR3 contains 15 residues. V gave up 4 bases and J gave up 4 bases; unmatched junction bases: 8. Germline V gives CDR1 LNHDA, CDR2 SQIVND (reference sequence). The CDR3 DNA reads TGTGCCAGTAGTACGCCGGGACAGTTAGCAGATACGCAGTATTTT. The encoded protein is CASSTPGQLADTQYF.

This clone appeared once. V and J are TRBV10-3 and TRBJ1-2; D is undetermined. CDR1 and CDR2 from the germline V gene are ENHRY and SYGVKD. The V end lost 3 bases, the J end lost 7 bases, and 9 bases lay between the germline ends. The CDR3 has 12 residues. The CDR3 bases are TGTGCCATCAGTGACGGTACGGGTGGCTACACCTTC. Residues: CAISDGTGGYTF.

The chain couples TRBV5-1 to TRBJ2-5; 8 nucleotides line up with TRBD2. CDR1 and CDR2 (germline): SGHRS, YFSETQ. This CDR3 spans 14 amino acids. Trimming cost V 6 bases and J 5 bases; bases outside gene matches: 9. The CDR3 sequence: CASTYAGGHETQYF. CDR3 bases: TGCGCCAGCACGTATGCGGGGGGCCACGAGACCCAGTACTTC.

The chain recombines TRBV6-5 with TRBJ2-1; 9 nucleotides align to TRBD1. CDR1 is MNHEY and CDR2 is SVGAGI in the germline V gene. This CDR3 has 14 amino acids. Unmatched junction bases numbered 9, after V lost 6 bases and J lost 9 bases. The CDR3 protein is CASRPGQGVAEQFF. The CDR3 DNA reads TGTGCCAGCAGGCCGGGACAGGGAGTAGCTGAGCAGTTCTTC.